This is a list of T cell receptor beta chains from one sample in a study of cytomegalovirus exposure and HLA in healthy donors. Sequenced by immunoSEQ multiplex PCR; TCRdb stores in-frame clones only, minus some. The sample includes more than 75,000 clones, 74% seen only once; the top ten take over 7.5%. The material sequenced was PBMCs. The receptors were sampled from a middle-aged man in good health and CMV-seropositive. Both conserved end residues are part of each CDR3. Each record gives: clone size, V gene, CDR3 protein. Rows give clone size only sometimes, using once, few, many, or a class for an expanded clone.

NA	TRBV5-6	CASSWGRRAGEKLFF
NA	TRBV18	CASSGHLDSYEQYF
NA	TRBV6-1	CASSVMDRDTGEQYF
NA	TRBV10-3	CAISNSGNSYEQYF
NA	TRBV6-1	CASSAGDETQYF
NA	TRBV30	CAYSLGGGGYGYTF
few	TRBV7-3	CASSLGLAGSTDTQYF
few	TRBV6-5	CASGTANEKLFF
NA	TRBV19	CASSNGRGLQPQHF
NA	TRBV27	CASSSGTGGVETQYF
once	TRBV28	CASSLVDRDGSPLHF
NA	TRBV4-1	CASSQDGAYEQYF
few	TRBV2	CASNPLVTSGRGETQYF
NA	TRBV19	CASSISRQGQETQYF
NA	TRBV6-1	CASSESHRYYGYTF
NA	TRBV28	CASSRPYEQYF
NA	TRBV5-4	CASSPGGPSYGYTF
NA	TRBV14	CASAWDRADTQYF
NA	TRBV9	CASSVSGTGADTGELFF
NA	TRBV5-4	CASSLTGSNTEAFF
once	TRBV27	CASSLDGQGGYYEQYF
once	TRBV5-4	CASSLLDGTDTQYF
NA	TRBV20-1	CSARSYYGYTF
NA	TRBV28	CASSFPTSGADTQYF
NA	TRBV7-9	CASSLSSSPLHF
NA	TRBV6-4	CASSGFAGTGQQFF
NA	TRBV19	CASYGGYSYNSPLHF
NA	TRBV29-1	CSVETGAAYEQYF
NA	TRBV4-3	CASSRGREDGYTF
NA	TRBV7-8	CASSRGGVNYGYTF
NA	TRBV7-2	CASSLWTGADQPQHF
NA	TRBV7-2	CASSPRGQVGSPLHF
NA	TRBV7-2	CASSFGTGKGNTIYF
once	TRBV7-9	CASRSGGANTGELFF
once	TRBV4-1	CASSQPQGGEQFF
NA	TRBV10-3	CAISESSGGITPYEQYF
once	TRBV5-6	CASSYEGTGFLSDTQYF
once	TRBV2	CASSESRVPGANVLTF
few	TRBV19	CASSIRQGYGYTF
NA	TRBV6-1	CASSAGLAAFQETQYF
NA	TRBV21-1	CASSIGKSDTEAFF
NA	TRBV28	CASSLVGYEQYF
NA	TRBV5-6	CASSLVQGDSPLHF
NA	TRBV5-1	CASRIGATNTEAFF
many	TRBV7-9	CASSLDMNTEAFF
NA	TRBV6-6	CASSYGQGGNEQYF